Shown below are 11 T cell receptor beta chains from a single sample sequenced in a study of brain T cells in children with intractable seizures. Some clones are missing from TCRdb's copy, which holds only in-frame ones; the method was immunoSEQ multiplex PCR. The sample lists 65,000 to 85,000 clones, approximately 94% occurring once. The sequencing used peripheral blood, collected at surgery. The receptors come from a boy in the first two years of life with tuberous sclerosis and intractable seizures.

The chain couples TRBV3-1 (or the pseudogene TRBV3-2) to TRBJ2-2, with a weak D call TRBD2 (5 bases). CDR1 and CDR2 from the germline V gene are LGHDT and YNNKEL (reference sequence). The CDR3 contains 18 residues. V was trimmed by 0 bases and J by 3 bases, leaving 17 bases between them. As DNA, the CDR3 is TGTGCCAGCAGCCAAGATCTACGGGGAATAGGGTACACCGGGGAGCTGTTTTTT. Its translation is CASSQDLRGIGYTGELFF.

The chain carries TRBV6-5 and TRBJ1-1; TRBD1 is a possible D gene (6 bases). CDR1 is MNHEY, CDR2 SVGAGI, per germline. The CDR3 runs to 11 residues. With 6 bases removed from V and 12 bases from J, the gap between germline ends came to 14 bases. For the CDR3, the DNA is TGTGCCAGCAGCAGTGGGGGGCGAACTTTCTTT. Its protein is CASSSGGRTFF.

CDR3 loop: CSVEIGIAGGPGFTDTQYF. In DNA, the CDR3 is TGCAGCGTTGAAATCGGTATAGCGGGGGGGCCGGGGTTCACAGATACGCAGTATTTT. J is TRBJ2-3 and V is TRBV29-1, with 11 nucleotides matching TRBD2. The CDR3 covers 19 residues. Looked up from germline, CDR1 is SQVTM and CDR2 is ANQGSEA. With 2 bases clipped from V and 2 bases from J, the junction kept 15 bases outside the gene matches.

This sequence joins TRBV19 and TRBJ2-2, with a tentative D call TRBD1 (6 bases). With 2 bases removed from V and 0 bases from J, the gap between germline ends came to 13 bases. The CDR3 contains 17 residues. Germline loops: CDR1 LNHDA, CDR2 SQIVND (reference sequence). CDR3 sequence: CASSIFGGQSNTGELFF. The CDR3 DNA sequence: TGTGCCAGTAGTATATTTGGAGGACAGTCGAACACCGGGGAGCTGTTTTTT.

This chain connects TRBV4-1 to TRBJ1-1, with TRBD1 as a possible D gene (5 bases). V was cut by 5 bases and J by 3 bases, with 19 bases left in between. Germline loops: CDR1 MGHRA, CDR2 YSYEKL. The CDR3 runs to 16 residues. The CDR3, as DNA: TGCGCCAGCAGCTCCTATGATGGGGCCAAGGACACTGAAGCTTTCTTT. It is translated as CASSSYDGAKDTEAFF.

This clone was detected a few times. The rearrangement links TRBV7-2 to TRBJ2-3, with 8 bases that match TRBD2. The length of the CDR3 is 16 residues. V was pared by 1 base and J by 2 bases, with 5 bases of the junction left unmatched. Per the germline V gene, CDR1 is SGHTA and CDR2 is FQGNSA. The CDR3 sequence: CASSLGASGFTDTQYF. In nucleotides, the CDR3 is TGTGCCAGCAGCTTAGGAGCTAGCGGGTTCACAGATACGCAGTATTTT.

This clone was recorded only once. One end of the junction is discordant with germline, which a read error may explain. J is TRBJ1-2 and V is TRBV7-7; TRBD1 might be the D (5 bases). The CDR3 covers 14 residues. Per the germline V gene, CDR1 is SSHAT and CDR2 is FNYEAQ (reference sequence). DNA for the CDR3: TGTGCTAGCAGGACCCGGGACTGCTTCTATGGCTACACCTTC. It is translated as CASRTRDCFYGYTF.

The chain uses TRBV4-1 and TRBJ1-6, with D possibly being TRBD1 (6 bases). Germline CDR1 is MGHRA and CDR2 is YSYEKL. The V gene lost 6 bases and the J gene lost 10 bases, with 10 bases spanning the gap. The length of the CDR3 is 12 residues. The CDR3 spells CASSTGKSPLHF. In DNA, the CDR3 is TGCGCCAGCAGTACAGGGAAATCACCCCTCCACTTT.

In its sample, this clone was seen once. This chain uses TRBV4-1 with TRBJ1-2, with D perhaps TRBD1 (6 bases). The CDR3 consists of 14 residues. V lost 1 base, J lost 9 bases, and 15 bases lay in between. Germline loops: CDR1 MGHRA, CDR2 YSYEKL. CDR3 sequence: CASSQATGPHRYTF. Here the CDR3 DNA reads TGCGCCAGCAGCCAAGCAACAGGGCCACATCGCTACACCTTC.

The V call is TRBV27, the J call TRBJ1-1, with 8 bases that match TRBD1. J gave up 0 bases and V 6 bases, and 3 bases lay outside the gene matches. The CDR3 covers 14 residues. CDR1 MNHEY and CDR2 SMNVEV come from the germline V gene (reference sequence). The CDR3 DNA sequence: TGTGCCAGCAGGCAGGGGGCGGTGAACACTGAAGCTTTCTTT. Translation: CASRQGAVNTEAFF.

This rearrangement joins TRBV10-3 to TRBJ1-3; TRBD1 agrees at 8 bases. This CDR3 is 17 amino acids long. Germline-derived CDR1 and CDR2 are ENHRY and SYGVKD. J lost 0 bases, V lost 6 bases, and 10 bases had no gene match. CDR3 residues: CAIRSRDRNHSGNTIYF. DNA for the CDR3: TGTGCCATCAGGTCCCGGGACAGGAACCACTCTGGAAACACCATATATTTT.